Shown below are 32 T cell receptor beta chains from a single sample sequenced in a study of blood T cell repertoires in COVID-19. Assay: immunoSEQ multiplex PCR; the TCRdb copy retains only in-frame clones and omits some. The sample includes around 240,000 clones, roughly 82% of them seen just once. The sample was PBMCs or T cells enriched from blood (not recorded which). The source of these receptors is a woman aged 50 to 60 who had recovered from COVID-19.

The chain uses TRBV9 and TRBJ2-1; D gene unclear. This CDR3 contains 15 residues. The germline V and J ends were trimmed by 2 bases and 0 bases, with 9 bases remaining between them. Germline V gives CDR1 SGDLS, CDR2 YYNGEE. The DNA of the CDR3 is TGTGCCAGCAGCGTCTCCCCCAGCTCCTACAATGAGCAGTTCTTC. Amino acids: CASSVSPSSYNEQFF. Full variable domain (outside the CDR3, taken from reference TRBV9 and TRBJ2-1): DSGVTQTPKHLITATGQRVTLRCSPRSGDLSVYWYQQSLDQGLQFLIQYYNGEERAKGNILERFSAQQFPDLHSELNLSSLELGDSALYFCASSVSPSSYNEQFFGPGTRLTVL.

The chain carries TRBV4-3 and TRBJ2-7, with D maybe TRBD2 (5 bases). Germline V gene sequence: CDR1 LGHNA, CDR2 YSLEER. V was trimmed by 0 bases and J by 3 bases, leaving 15 bases between them. This CDR3 spans 16 amino acids. The CDR3 coding sequence is TGCGCCAGCAGCCAAGATAAAACGGGATCGGGCTACGAGCAGTACTTC. It codes for CASSQDKTGSGYEQYF.

This chain uses TRBV28 with TRBJ2-1; 7 bases align to TRBD1. Per the germline V gene, CDR1 is MDHEN and CDR2 is SYDVKM. There are 14 residues in the CDR3. V gave up 11 bases and J gave up 4 bases; unmatched junction bases: 11. CDR3 protein: CASYGGQSYNEQFF. The DNA of the CDR3 is TGTGCCTCTTATGGGGGACAGAGTTACAATGAGCAGTTCTTC.

The chain uses TRBV19 and TRBJ1-2; D is ambiguous. The V end lost 4 bases, the J end lost 7 bases, and 13 bases lay between the germline ends. Germline-derived CDR1 and CDR2 are LNHDA and SQIVND (reference sequence). This CDR3 has 13 amino acids. DNA of the CDR3: TGTGCCAGTAGTACCCTTGTGGGCCCTGGCTACACCTTC. Translated: CASSTLVGPGYTF.

The chain joins TRBV28 to TRBJ1-1; no firm D call. V was shortened by 4 bases and J by 4 bases, with 7 bases between the two germline ends. CDR1 is MDHEN, CDR2 SYDVKM, per germline. CDR3 size: 12 residues. The CDR3 here is CASSSSGTEAFF. The CDR3 nucleotides are TGTGCCAGCAGTTCCTCCGGCACTGAAGCTTTCTTT.

This clone has just a few counts. The gene calls are TRBV18 and TRBJ2-1, with 13 bases that match TRBD2. The CDR3 is 15 amino acids. Losses at the gene ends were 6 bases for V and 4 bases for J; bases not matched to a gene: 3. Germline-derived CDR1 and CDR2 are KGHSH and LQKENI. The CDR3 loop is CASSQLAGGYNEQFF. CDR3 DNA sequence: TGTGCCAGCTCGCAACTAGCGGGAGGGTACAATGAGCAGTTCTTC.

The chain joins TRBV7-3 to TRBJ2-3; 7 bases map to TRBD2. This CDR3 has 14 residues. V lost 6 bases and J lost 0; bases outside the gene matches: 3. Per the germline V gene, CDR1 is SGHTA and CDR2 is FQGTGA. The CDR3 DNA follows: TGTGCCAGCAGTACGGGACTAAGCACAGATACGCAGTATTTT. It specifies CASSTGLSTDTQYF.

Note on this clone: This same CDR3 is encoded by further DNA sequences in the sample. V usage is TRBV4-3 and J usage is TRBJ1-3, with 9 bases matching TRBD1. The CDR3 is made up of 16 amino acids. Trimming took 0 bases from V and 2 from J; bases not matched to a gene: 2. Germline-derived CDR1 and CDR2 are LGHNA and YSLEER. CDR3 nucleotides: TGCGCCAGCAGCCAAGAGGGACAGGGTGCTGGAAACACCATATATTTT. The encoded protein is CASSQEGQGAGNTIYF.

The chain recombines TRBV29-1 with TRBJ1-1, with a tentative D call TRBD1 (6 bases). V lost 7 bases, J lost 4 bases, and 13 bases lay in between. Germline values: CDR1 SQVTM, CDR2 ANQGSEA. CDR3 length equals 12 residues. DNA of the CDR3: TGCAGCGCCTGGACAGCTAGCACTGAAGCTTTCTTT. Encoded protein: CSAWTASTEAFF.

This chain links TRBV7-9 with TRBJ2-2; 7 nucleotides align to TRBD1. The CDR3 loop spans 13 amino acids. The V segment lost 6 bases and the J segment 7 bases; nucleotides outside the gene matches: 5. Germline CDR1 is SEHNR and CDR2 is FQNEAQ (reference sequence). The CDR3 loop reads CASSHRGGGELFF. The CDR3 DNA is TGTGCCAGCAGTCACAGGGGCGGCGGGGAGCTGTTTTTT.

The V gene is TRBV19, the J gene TRBJ1-2, with a weak D call TRBD1 (5 bases). The CDR3 spans 14 residues. Trimming pared 3 bases from V and 0 bases from J, leaving 8 bases between. Germline CDR1 and CDR2: LNHDA and SQIVND (reference sequence). CDR3 nucleotide sequence: TGTGCCAGTAGTATTGGGGCAGCTAACTATGGCTACACCTTC. Translation gives CASSIGAANYGYTF.

The chain has TRBV30 and TRBJ1-3; D call uncertain. This CDR3 is built from 15 residues. Trimming left V 3 bases short and J 0 bases short, with 12 bases between. The germline gives CDR1 GTSNPN, CDR2 SVGIG (reference sequence). CDR3 residues: CAWRRAGSSGNTIYF. The CDR3 nucleotides read TGTGCCTGGAGGCGGGCAGGAAGCTCTGGAAACACCATATATTTT.

For this clone: Additional DNA sequences in this sample encode the identical CDR3. This chain connects TRBV28 to TRBJ2-6; 7 bases match TRBD1. The J segment lost 2 bases and the V segment lost 5 bases, leaving 3 bases of the junction unmatched. Germline CDR1 reads MDHEN; CDR2 reads SYDVKM. The CDR3 covers 15 residues. The CDR3 loop reads CASSPTGAGANVLTF. CDR3 coding DNA: TGTGCCAGCAGTCCTACAGGGGCTGGGGCCAACGTCCTGACTTTC.

The chain has TRBV11-3 and TRBJ1-2, with D possibly being TRBD1 (6 bases). The V and J ends lost 4 bases and 8 bases respectively, with 20 bases between them. From germline, CDR1 is SGHNT and CDR2 YENEEA. The CDR3 loop spans 15 amino acids. The CDR3 reads CASSSHGEGVRGYTF. CDR3 sequence (DNA): TGTGCCAGCAGCTCCCATGGGGAGGGGGTGAGAGGCTACACCTTC.

This clone was seen a single time. J is TRBJ1-6 and V is TRBV5-5; no reliable D call. Germline loops: CDR1 SGHKS, CDR2 YYEKEE (reference sequence). The CDR3 covers 15 residues. V was clipped by 3 bases and J by 5 bases, with 12 bases between them. As DNA, the CDR3 is TGTGCCAGCAGCTCGGGGAGCCGGAATAATTCACCCCTCCACTTT. It yields the protein CASSSGSRNNSPLHF.

This clone was counted between two and nine times. This chain connects TRBV7-6 to TRBJ2-7; D remains unclear. Trimming took off 0 bases at V and 0 bases at J, with 9 bases between the two ends. Germline loops: CDR1 SGHVS, CDR2 FNYEAQ. The CDR3 is 15 residues long. In DNA form, the CDR3 reads TGTGCCAGCAGCTTAGCATCAGATTCCTCCTACGAGCAGTACTTC. Protein product: CASSLASDSSYEQYF.

The chain recombines TRBV5-5 with TRBJ2-7, with D maybe TRBD1 (6 bases). Looked up from germline, CDR1 is SGHKS and CDR2 is YYEKEE (reference sequence). With 2 bases removed from V and 3 bases from J, the gap between germline ends came to 9 bases. The CDR3 extends over 13 amino acids. This CDR3 is CASSFQGSYEQYF. Written as DNA, the CDR3 is TGTGCCAGCAGCTTCCAGGGGAGCTACGAGCAGTACTTC.

This sequence joins TRBV7-2 and TRBJ2-7; 7 bases map to TRBD1. This CDR3 spans 16 amino acids. Germline V gene sequence: CDR1 SGHTA, CDR2 FQGNSA. Trimming at V came to 5 bases and at J to 1 base, leaving 11 bases not matched to a gene. The CDR3: CASSTHPGQISYEQYF. Here the CDR3 DNA reads TGTGCCAGCAGCACCCACCCGGGACAGATATCCTACGAGCAGTACTTC.

The CDR3 region is CASSPPTGSNEQFF. The CDR3 bases are TGTGCCAGCTCACCACCGACAGGGTCGAATGAGCAGTTCTTC. The chain links TRBV18 to TRBJ2-1; 7 positions agree with TRBD1. The V and J ends lost 0 bases and 7 bases, in that order; junction bases with no gene match: 3. The CDR3 runs to 14 residues. CDR1 and CDR2 (germline): KGHSH, LQKENI.

The genes are TRBV5-8 and TRBJ1-2; 7 bases match TRBD1. This CDR3 is built from 14 residues. J gave up 4 bases and V 3 bases, and 6 bases lay outside the gene matches. The germline V gene encodes CDR1 SGHTS and CDR2 YDEGEE. The CDR3 loop reads CASSSGTDFYGYTF. The CDR3 bases are TGTGCCAGCAGCTCCGGGACAGACTTCTATGGCTACACCTTC.

The chain has TRBV30 and TRBJ1-6; no firm D call. Germline CDR1 reads GTSNPN; CDR2 reads SVGIG (reference sequence). V was shortened by 0 bases and J by 8 bases, with 17 bases between the two germline ends. The CDR3 is made up of 16 amino acids. This CDR3 reads CAWSVLPVGMDSPLHF. The DNA for the CDR3 is TGTGCCTGGAGTGTACTGCCGGTCGGTATGGATTCACCCCTCCACTTT.

This chain connects TRBV28 to TRBJ2-3; TRBD2 matches at 9 bases. The CDR3 runs to 18 residues. Germline CDR1 MDHEN, CDR2 SYDVKM. V lost 6 bases and J lost 3; bases outside the gene matches: 16. CDR3 protein: CASSSPGVIAGATDTQYF. Written as DNA, the CDR3 is TGTGCCAGCAGCTCCCCAGGAGTGATAGCGGGAGCTACAGATACGCAGTATTTT.

The V call is TRBV3-1 (or the pseudogene TRBV3-2), the J call TRBJ2-3; 11 nucleotides match TRBD2. The trim removed 4 bases at V and 2 bases at J, leaving 8 bases unmatched. The V gene's germline CDR1 is LGHDT and CDR2 YNNKEL (reference sequence). The CDR3 extends over 17 amino acids. The CDR3 spells CASSPRGLADATDTQYF. As DNA, the CDR3 is TGTGCCAGCAGCCCTCGGGGACTAGCGGACGCCACAGATACGCAGTATTTT.

The sample holds a few counts of this clone. The chain combines TRBV3-1 (or the pseudogene TRBV3-2) with TRBJ2-7; weak D call: TRBD2 (6 bases). V lost 4 bases to trimming and J lost 0 bases, with 16 bases between them. This CDR3 is built from 16 residues. Germline V gene lookup returns CDR1 LGHDT and CDR2 YNNKEL (reference sequence). The CDR3 is CASSPPAGRLSYEQYF. The CDR3 bases are TGTGCCAGCAGCCCCCCGGCGGGACGTCTCTCCTACGAGCAGTACTTC.

The chain is built from TRBV5-8 and TRBJ1-5; 7 bases fit TRBD1. CDR1 is SGHTS and CDR2 is YDEGEE in the germline V gene. V was clipped by 4 bases and J by 1 base; unmatched bases: 5. CDR3 length: 15 residues. Here the CDR3 reads CASSPPGGSNQPQHF. CDR3 sequence (DNA): TGTGCCAGCAGCCCCCCAGGGGGGAGCAATCAGCCCCAGCATTTT.

The chain is built from TRBV14 and TRBJ1-6, with no clear D. Trimming pared 2 bases from V and 15 bases from J, leaving 17 bases between. Germline V gene data show CDR1 as SGHDN and CDR2 as FVKESK. The CDR3 totals 14 residues. CDR3 DNA: TGTGCCAGCAGCCAATCACGGGGTAACTATCTCCTCCACTTT. Amino acids: CASSQSRGNYLLHF.

The chain is built from TRBV4-3 and TRBJ2-7, with TRBD1 matching 7 bases. CDR3 length equals 16 residues. The V segment lost 0 bases and the J segment 5 bases; nucleotides outside the gene matches: 10. Germline CDR1 reads LGHNA; CDR2 reads YSLEER. CDR3 sequence reads: CASSQDSVGGLDEQYF. CDR3 bases: TGCGCCAGCAGCCAAGATAGCGTAGGGGGCTTAGACGAGCAGTACTTC.

The V call is TRBV12-3 or TRBV12-4, the J call TRBJ1-3; no clear D gene. CDR3 length: 13 amino acids. V lost 5 bases and J 4 bases, leaving 9 bases between the germline ends. The CDR3 sequence is CASSRQFGNTIYF. CDR3 coding DNA: TGTGCCAGCAGTCGTCAGTTCGGAAACACCATATATTTT.

The chain combines TRBV13 with TRBJ1-1, with 8 bases matching TRBD1. V lost 3 bases and J lost 0; bases outside the gene matches: 3. Germline CDR1 PRHDT, CDR2 FYEKMQ (reference sequence). The CDR3 runs to 15 residues. CDR3: CASSLGTGMNTEAFF. CDR3 in DNA: TGTGCCAGCAGCTTGGGGACAGGCATGAACACTGAAGCTTTCTTT.

The chain uses TRBV5-5 and TRBJ1-3; D remains ambiguous. The CDR3 is 15 amino acids. Germline V CDR1 and CDR2: SGHKS, YYEKEE (reference sequence). V lost 5 bases, J lost 0 bases, and 12 bases lay in between. The CDR3 region has the DNA TGTGCCAGCAGACCAGACGGACTCTCTGGAAACACCATATATTTT. As protein: CASRPDGLSGNTIYF.

The V and J genes are TRBV9 and TRBJ1-2, with 10 bases that match TRBD1. V lost 6 bases and J lost 6; bases outside the gene matches: 5. The length of the CDR3 is 13 residues. Germline V lookup: CDR1 SGDLS, CDR2 YYNGEE. CDR3 nucleotides: TGTGCCAGCAACGGTGGACAGGGGGATGGCTACACCTTC. Residues: CASNGGQGDGYTF.

The chain carries TRBV19 and TRBJ1-5; the match to TRBD1 covers 9 bases. Germline V gives CDR1 LNHDA, CDR2 SQIVND (reference sequence). The CDR3 is 15 amino acids. V dropped 1 base and J dropped 7; count of bases not matched to a gene: 5. CDR3 protein: CASSIVGQGIQPQHF. The CDR3 region has the DNA TGTGCCAGTAGTATAGTGGGACAGGGTATCCAGCCCCAGCATTTT.